The 10 T cell receptor beta chains reported below all come from one sample, sequenced in a study of cytomegalovirus exposure and HLA in healthy donors. The PCR employed 60 Vbeta primers together with 13 Jbeta primers. This table comes from immunoSEQ multiplex PCR, and its TCRdb copy is limited to in-frame clones, with some not included. The repertoire includes about 190,000 clones, less than 85% of them detected once, and about 5% sits in the top ten. Sequencing was done on a sample of PBMCs. The receptors originated from a man aged 30 to 45 in good health and CMV-seropositive.

Details on this clone: Because the CDR3's place on the DNA is in doubt, the DNA is left out and the CDR3 is given as listed by TCRdb. J is TRBJ2-1 and V is TRBV5-1; the table names TRBD2, a call not compared with the DNA. Per the germline V gene, CDR1 is SGHRS and CDR2 is YFSETQ. 15 amino acids form the CDR3, both terminal residues included. The CDR3 loop reads CASSFGPGIYNEQFF.

The CDR3 here is CASSAPGTGVNTEAFF. CDR3 nucleotide sequence: TGTGCCAGCAGCGCCCCCGGGACAGGGGTGAACACTGAAGCTTTCTTT. This chain joins TRBV7-2 and TRBJ1-1, with 10 bases fitting TRBD1. The germline gives CDR1 SGHTA, CDR2 FQGNSA. The ends lost 5 bases at V and 0 bases at J; junction bases unmatched: 6. The CDR3 sequence is 16 residues long.

This rearrangement joins TRBV6-4 to TRBJ2-2, with 7 bases matching TRBD1. After removal of 7 bases from V and 0 bases from J, the junction contained 5 bases not matched to a gene. The CDR3 loop spans 15 amino acids. In germline, CDR1 is MRHNA, CDR2 SNTAGT. Here the CDR3 reads CASKATGTNTGELFF. The CDR3 DNA reads as TGTGCCAGCAAAGCGACAGGGACGAACACCGGGGAGCTGTTTTTT.

The sample holds one count of this clone. The chain has TRBV27 and TRBJ2-5; 14 bases align to TRBD2. This CDR3 comprises 18 residues. The V and J ends lost 0 bases and 7 bases, in that order; junction bases with no gene match: 10. Per germline, CDR1 MNHEY and CDR2 SMNVEV (reference sequence). CDR3 bases: TGTGCCAGCAGTTTATCGGGGGGACTAGCGGGGGCCGCGAGGACCCAGTACTTC. Its protein product is CASSLSGGLAGAARTQYF.

CDR3 sequence reads: CASSLTGTGGETQYF. DNA for the CDR3: TGTGCCAGCAGCTTAACGGGGACAGGGGGCGAGACCCAGTACTTC. The chain carries TRBV7-3 and TRBJ2-5, with 12 bases identical to TRBD1. With V trimmed by 0 bases and J by 5 bases, 1 base remained unmatched. The CDR3 has 15 amino acids. CDR1 and CDR2 (germline): SGHTA, FQGTGA.

The V gene is TRBV30, the J gene TRBJ1-5, with unresolved D. CDR1 GTSNPN and CDR2 SVGIG come from the germline V gene (reference sequence). The CDR3 has 13 residues. V lost 0 bases and J lost 1, with 4 bases in between. The CDR3 bases are TGTGCCTGGAGTGTCGGGAGCAATCAGCCCCAGCATTTT. It is translated as CAWSVGSNQPQHF.

This clone was seen a handful of times. The chain combines TRBV5-4 with TRBJ2-7, with 9 bases fitting TRBD1. With V trimmed by 1 base and J by 7 bases, 9 bases remained unmatched. CDR1 is SGHNT and CDR2 is YYREEE in the germline V gene (reference sequence). The CDR3 consists of 15 residues. CDR3 DNA sequence: TGTGCCAGCAGCTTGAAGGGACAGGGCCGGCTAGAGCAGTACTTC. Amino acid sequence: CASSLKGQGRLEQYF.

The chain has TRBV13 and TRBJ2-2, with TRBD2 matching over 9 bases. Germline CDR1 and CDR2: PRHDT and FYEKMQ (reference sequence). V trimming: 6 bases; J trimming: 7 bases; junction bases outside the gene matches: 9. This CDR3 has 15 amino acids. For the CDR3, the DNA is TGTGCCAGCAGTCGACTAGCGGACGGCGTCGGGGAGCTGTTTTTT. It is translated as CASSRLADGVGELFF.

The gene calls are TRBV10-2 and TRBJ2-7; no clear D. Per germline, CDR1 WSHSY and CDR2 SAAADI. V dropped 9 bases and J dropped 7 bases, with 19 bases sitting between them. The CDR3 runs 13 residues. The CDR3 sequence is CASTEQHPLEQYF. CDR3 DNA sequence: TGCGCCAGTACGGAGCAGCATCCCCTTGAGCAGTACTTC.

J is TRBJ2-5 and V is TRBV15; D unclear. The germline gives CDR1 LNHNV, CDR2 YYDKDF (reference sequence). The CDR3 extends over 15 amino acids. V lost 0 bases and J 1 base, leaving 9 bases between the germline ends. The CDR3 spells CATSRDGSPQETQYF. As DNA, the CDR3 is TGTGCCACCAGCAGAGATGGCTCCCCCCAAGAGACCCAGTACTTC.